This T cell receptor (beta chain) derives from a study of CD8 T cells in ankylosing spondylitis. Study findings and constraints: Reportedly, significant enrichment of disease-linked clones occurred in matched ankylosing spondylitis synovial fluid. There was a TCR beta motif, made of several highly homologous variants, that appeared characteristic of ankylosing spondylitis blood.

TCRdb reprocessed the 5' RACE reads via MiXCR and lists one record per CDR3 protein. The data hold about 320,000 distinct CDR3 sequences, with around a tenth observed a single time. In this sample, this clonotype turned up a few times. The target antigen is unknown. Sequencing was performed on blood, either unsorted or a sorted T cell fraction (not recorded which). The origin of this receptor is a female donor with ankylosing spondylitis or in good health (not recorded which).

CDR3 in amino acids: CASSPDRTGGETQYF. The CDR3 DNA sequence: TGTGCCAGCAGCCCGGACAGAACAGGGGGAGAGACCCAGTACTTC. This chain uses TRBV12-3 or TRBV12-4 with TRBJ2-5; 8 positions match TRBD1. With V trimmed by 6 bases and J by 4 bases, 10 bases remained unmatched. The CDR3 runs to 15 residues.